The source of this T cell receptor (beta chain) is a study of T cell changes during pregnancy in multiple sclerosis. Profiled with immunoSEQ multiplex PCR; TCRdb holds only in-frame clones, not every one. Of 55,000 to 85,000 clones in the sample, approximately 91% were seen once. Germline V gene data show CDR1 as MNHEY and CDR2 as SMNVEV (reference sequence). V was pared by 6 bases and J by 3 bases, with 11 bases between. The length of the CDR3 is 14 residues. The source of this sequence is a female donor with multiple sclerosis, enrolled in a pregnancy study. V usage is TRBV27 and J usage is TRBJ1-4; TRBD1 is a possible D gene (6 bases). The sequencing here drew on CD4+ T cells from peripheral blood mononuclear cells, taken after pregnancy. CDR3 sequence: CASRQQGPNEKLFF. CDR3 DNA: TGTGCCAGCAGGCAACAGGGTCCTAATGAAAAACTGTTTTTT.